The rows below give T cell receptor beta chains drawn from one sample of a study of T cells after somatic rescue of genetic block. TCRdb's copy holds only in-frame clones and misses some; the assay was immunoSEQ multiplex PCR. This sample has 9,500 to 15,000 clones, with 65% to 75% found just once. The sequenced sample was peripheral blood mononuclear cells (PBMCs). The receptor set was obtained from a boy between 10 and 17 years old. CDR3s include the opening cysteine and the closing phenylalanine or tryptophan. Each record gives: clone size, CDR3 length, V gene, D gene, J gene, CDR3 DNA, CDR3 protein. A D gene is named only where the DNA matches it firmly. Clone size is given for some rows only: seen once, a few or many times, or a class if the clone is expanded.

clone size: NA; CDR3 length: 14; V gene: TRBV27; D gene: NA; J gene: TRBJ2-3; CDR3 DNA: TGTGCCAGCAGTGAGGGGGGGCCCCCAGATACGCAGTATTTT; CDR3 protein: CASSEGGPPDTQYF
clone size: NA; CDR3 length: 14; V gene: TRBV19; D gene: NA; J gene: TRBJ1-1; CDR3 DNA: TGTGCCAGTAGTAGGGCACTCTACAACACTGAAGCTTTCTTT; CDR3 protein: CASSRALYNTEAFF
clone size: NA; CDR3 length: 14; V gene: TRBV27; D gene: NA; J gene: TRBJ2-1; CDR3 DNA: TGTGCCAGCAGTTTTCTCGCCGTACACAATGAGCAGTTCTTC; CDR3 protein: CASSFLAVHNEQFF
clone size: NA; CDR3 length: 15; V gene: TRBV19; D gene: NA; J gene: TRBJ2-7; CDR3 DNA: TGTGCCAGTAGTATCGGGACTCCTGGCCTCCACGAGCAGTACTTC; CDR3 protein: CASSIGTPGLHEQYF
clone size: NA; CDR3 length: 15; V gene: TRBV29-1; D gene: TRBD1; J gene: TRBJ1-1; CDR3 DNA: TGCAGCGTTGAAGATGTAGGGGGCGCGAACACTGAAGCTTTCTTT; CDR3 protein: CSVEDVGGANTEAFF
clone size: NA; CDR3 length: 13; V gene: TRBV19; D gene: NA; J gene: TRBJ2-7; CDR3 DNA: TGTGCCAGTAGTATAAGAGGGCAGTACGAGCAGTACTTC; CDR3 protein: CASSIRGQYEQYF
clone size: NA; CDR3 length: 15; V gene: TRBV23-1; D gene: TRBD2; J gene: TRBJ2-7; CDR3 DNA: TGCGCCAGCAGTCAATCGGCTAGCGGCTCCTACGAGCAGTACTTC; CDR3 protein: CASSQSASGSYEQYF
clone size: once; CDR3 length: 13; V gene: TRBV5-1; D gene: NA; J gene: TRBJ2-7; CDR3 DNA: TGCGCCAGCAGCTTGCGCGCTCGGAACGAGCAGTACTTC; CDR3 protein: CASSLRARNEQYF
clone size: NA; CDR3 length: 19; V gene: TRBV10-1; D gene: NA; J gene: TRBJ2-3; CDR3 DNA: TGCGCCAGCAGTGAGGGTTTTGAGGAGCCTTCCCCTAGCACAGATACGCAGTATTTT; CDR3 protein: CASSEGFEEPSPSTDTQYF
clone size: NA; CDR3 length: 14; V gene: TRBV18; D gene: TRBD2; J gene: TRBJ2-7; CDR3 DNA: TGTGCCAGCTCGCCATCGCTAGCGGGGTACGAGCAGTACTTC; CDR3 protein: CASSPSLAGYEQYF
clone size: NA; CDR3 length: 14; V gene: TRBV28; D gene: TRBD2; J gene: TRBJ2-7; CDR3 DNA: TGTGCCAGCAGTTTACTAGCGGTAGACTACGAGCAGTACTTC; CDR3 protein: CASSLLAVDYEQYF
clone size: NA; CDR3 length: 15; V gene: TRBV28; D gene: NA; J gene: TRBJ1-4; CDR3 DNA: TGTGCCAGCAGTTTCCTCGGGACCTCTAATGAAAAACTGTTTTTT; CDR3 protein: CASSFLGTSNEKLFF
clone size: NA; CDR3 length: 13; V gene: TRBV5-8; D gene: TRBD1; J gene: TRBJ2-3; CDR3 DNA: TGTGCCACCGGGACAGGGGACACAGATACGCAGTATTTT; CDR3 protein: CATGTGDTDTQYF
clone size: once; CDR3 length: 15; V gene: TRBV5-6; D gene: TRBD1; J gene: TRBJ2-7; CDR3 DNA: TGTGCCAGCAGCCCCGGGACAGGGTACCTCGGAGAGCAGTACTTC; CDR3 protein: CASSPGTGYLGEQYF
clone size: NA; CDR3 length: 15; V gene: TRBV6-6; D gene: TRBD1; J gene: TRBJ1-5; CDR3 DNA: TGTGCCAGCAGGTCGGGACAGTTTCTTCATCAGCCCCAGCATTTT; CDR3 protein: CASRSGQFLHQPQHF
clone size: NA; CDR3 length: 14; V gene: TRBV5-1; D gene: TRBD1; J gene: TRBJ2-7; CDR3 DNA: TGCGCCAGCAGCCCCCGGACAGGGAGGTACGAGCAGTACTTC; CDR3 protein: CASSPRTGRYEQYF
clone size: NA; CDR3 length: 17; V gene: TRBV10-2; D gene: TRBD2; J gene: TRBJ2-2; CDR3 DNA: TGCGCCAGCAGGGGACTAGCGGGGGCCGCGAACACCGGGGAGCTGTTTTTT; CDR3 protein: CASRGLAGAANTGELFF
clone size: NA; CDR3 length: 19; V gene: TRBV7-2; D gene: TRBD2; J gene: TRBJ2-1; CDR3 DNA: TGTGCCAGCAGCTTAGTGGGACTAGCGGGAGGGCCGGTCGGAAATGAGCAGTTCTTC; CDR3 protein: CASSLVGLAGGPVGNEQFF
clone size: once; CDR3 length: 13; V gene: TRBV30; D gene: NA; J gene: TRBJ2-2; CDR3 DNA: TGTGCCTGCAAGACAGGTAACACCGGGGAGCTGTTTTTT; CDR3 protein: CACKTGNTGELFF
clone size: NA; CDR3 length: 14; V gene: TRBV5-6; D gene: NA; J gene: TRBJ1-3; CDR3 DNA: TGTGCCGGCAGCTTCGGGACACCTGGAAACACCATATATTTT; CDR3 protein: CAGSFGTPGNTIYF
clone size: NA; CDR3 length: 15; V gene: TRBV6-1; D gene: TRBD2; J gene: TRBJ2-7; CDR3 DNA: TGTGCCAGCAGGGAAAGAGGACTAGCTGGGTACGAGCAGTACTTC; CDR3 protein: CASRERGLAGYEQYF
clone size: once; CDR3 length: 18; V gene: TRBV4-2; D gene: TRBD1; J gene: TRBJ2-7; CDR3 DNA: TGTGCCAGCAGCTTAGGACAGGGGGACCAGCGGATTTCCTACGAGCAGTACTTC; CDR3 protein: CASSLGQGDQRISYEQYF
clone size: NA; CDR3 length: 13; V gene: TRBV4-2; D gene: NA; J gene: TRBJ2-1; CDR3 DNA: TGTGCCAGCAGCCAAGGAGGTTACAATGAGCAGTTCTTC; CDR3 protein: CASSQGGYNEQFF
clone size: NA; CDR3 length: 13; V gene: TRBV5-6; D gene: NA; J gene: TRBJ2-2; CDR3 DNA: TGTGCCAGCAGCCGGAGAGGCGCCGGGGAGCTGTTTTTT; CDR3 protein: CASSRRGAGELFF
clone size: few; CDR3 length: 14; V gene: TRBV30; D gene: NA; J gene: TRBJ1-4; CDR3 DNA: TGTGCCTGGAGTATCCCGACAGTTACCGAAAAACTGTTTTTT; CDR3 protein: CAWSIPTVTEKLFF
clone size: NA; CDR3 length: 14; V gene: TRBV5-4; D gene: TRBD2; J gene: TRBJ2-3; CDR3 DNA: TGTGCCAGCAGCGTGAGCGGGGTGGTAGATACGCAGTATTTT; CDR3 protein: CASSVSGVVDTQYF
clone size: once; CDR3 length: 13; V gene: TRBV19; D gene: NA; J gene: TRBJ2-7; CDR3 DNA: TGTGCCAGTAACAACCAACAGGGCTACGAGCAGTACTTC; CDR3 protein: CASNNQQGYEQYF
clone size: few; CDR3 length: 12; V gene: TRBV10-3; D gene: TRBD1; J gene: TRBJ2-7; CDR3 DNA: TGTGCCACCGGGACAGGAGGATCCGAGCAGTACTTC; CDR3 protein: CATGTGGSEQYF
clone size: NA; CDR3 length: 14; V gene: TRBV2; D gene: TRBD2; J gene: TRBJ2-1; CDR3 DNA: TGTGCCAGCATTCGACTAGCTCCATACAATGAGCAGTTCTTC; CDR3 protein: CASIRLAPYNEQFF
clone size: few; CDR3 length: 17; V gene: TRBV10-1; D gene: TRBD1; J gene: TRBJ2-6; CDR3 DNA: TGCGCCAGCACCTTATGGGACAGGCCCTCTGGGGCCAACGTCCTGACTTTC; CDR3 protein: CASTLWDRPSGANVLTF
clone size: NA; CDR3 length: 15; V gene: TRBV9; D gene: NA; J gene: TRBJ1-5; CDR3 DNA: TGTGCCAGCAGCGTAGATAGGGCAGGCGCTCAGCCCCAGCATTTT; CDR3 protein: CASSVDRAGAQPQHF
clone size: NA; CDR3 length: 15; V gene: TRBV21-1; D gene: NA; J gene: TRBJ2-7; CDR3 DNA: TGTGCCAGCAGCAAATGGGAGGGTAGCTCCTACGAGCAGTACTTC; CDR3 protein: CASSKWEGSSYEQYF
clone size: NA; CDR3 length: 18; V gene: TRBV4-1; D gene: TRBD2; J gene: TRBJ2-5; CDR3 DNA: TGCGCCAGCAGCCCCCTAGGGACTAGCGGGCGGATACAAGAGACCCAGTACTTC; CDR3 protein: CASSPLGTSGRIQETQYF
clone size: NA; CDR3 length: 17; V gene: TRBV28; D gene: TRBD2; J gene: TRBJ2-1; CDR3 DNA: TGTGCCAGCAGATCCCCGGGACTATCTATCTCCTACAATGAGCAGTTCTTC; CDR3 protein: CASRSPGLSISYNEQFF
clone size: NA; CDR3 length: 14; V gene: TRBV5-1; D gene: NA; J gene: TRBJ2-5; CDR3 DNA: TGCGCCAGCAGCTTGGTGCAGGGAGGACAGACCCAGTACTTC; CDR3 protein: CASSLVQGGQTQYF
clone size: once; CDR3 length: 14; V gene: TRBV28; D gene: NA; J gene: TRBJ2-7; CDR3 DNA: TGTGCCACCGTACTAGAAGGGCCCCTCTACGAGCAGTACTTC; CDR3 protein: CATVLEGPLYEQYF
clone size: NA; CDR3 length: 15; V gene: TRBV18; D gene: NA; J gene: TRBJ2-5; CDR3 DNA: TGTGCCAGCTCACCTCTTGACAGGAGTCAAGAGACCCAGTACTTC; CDR3 protein: CASSPLDRSQETQYF